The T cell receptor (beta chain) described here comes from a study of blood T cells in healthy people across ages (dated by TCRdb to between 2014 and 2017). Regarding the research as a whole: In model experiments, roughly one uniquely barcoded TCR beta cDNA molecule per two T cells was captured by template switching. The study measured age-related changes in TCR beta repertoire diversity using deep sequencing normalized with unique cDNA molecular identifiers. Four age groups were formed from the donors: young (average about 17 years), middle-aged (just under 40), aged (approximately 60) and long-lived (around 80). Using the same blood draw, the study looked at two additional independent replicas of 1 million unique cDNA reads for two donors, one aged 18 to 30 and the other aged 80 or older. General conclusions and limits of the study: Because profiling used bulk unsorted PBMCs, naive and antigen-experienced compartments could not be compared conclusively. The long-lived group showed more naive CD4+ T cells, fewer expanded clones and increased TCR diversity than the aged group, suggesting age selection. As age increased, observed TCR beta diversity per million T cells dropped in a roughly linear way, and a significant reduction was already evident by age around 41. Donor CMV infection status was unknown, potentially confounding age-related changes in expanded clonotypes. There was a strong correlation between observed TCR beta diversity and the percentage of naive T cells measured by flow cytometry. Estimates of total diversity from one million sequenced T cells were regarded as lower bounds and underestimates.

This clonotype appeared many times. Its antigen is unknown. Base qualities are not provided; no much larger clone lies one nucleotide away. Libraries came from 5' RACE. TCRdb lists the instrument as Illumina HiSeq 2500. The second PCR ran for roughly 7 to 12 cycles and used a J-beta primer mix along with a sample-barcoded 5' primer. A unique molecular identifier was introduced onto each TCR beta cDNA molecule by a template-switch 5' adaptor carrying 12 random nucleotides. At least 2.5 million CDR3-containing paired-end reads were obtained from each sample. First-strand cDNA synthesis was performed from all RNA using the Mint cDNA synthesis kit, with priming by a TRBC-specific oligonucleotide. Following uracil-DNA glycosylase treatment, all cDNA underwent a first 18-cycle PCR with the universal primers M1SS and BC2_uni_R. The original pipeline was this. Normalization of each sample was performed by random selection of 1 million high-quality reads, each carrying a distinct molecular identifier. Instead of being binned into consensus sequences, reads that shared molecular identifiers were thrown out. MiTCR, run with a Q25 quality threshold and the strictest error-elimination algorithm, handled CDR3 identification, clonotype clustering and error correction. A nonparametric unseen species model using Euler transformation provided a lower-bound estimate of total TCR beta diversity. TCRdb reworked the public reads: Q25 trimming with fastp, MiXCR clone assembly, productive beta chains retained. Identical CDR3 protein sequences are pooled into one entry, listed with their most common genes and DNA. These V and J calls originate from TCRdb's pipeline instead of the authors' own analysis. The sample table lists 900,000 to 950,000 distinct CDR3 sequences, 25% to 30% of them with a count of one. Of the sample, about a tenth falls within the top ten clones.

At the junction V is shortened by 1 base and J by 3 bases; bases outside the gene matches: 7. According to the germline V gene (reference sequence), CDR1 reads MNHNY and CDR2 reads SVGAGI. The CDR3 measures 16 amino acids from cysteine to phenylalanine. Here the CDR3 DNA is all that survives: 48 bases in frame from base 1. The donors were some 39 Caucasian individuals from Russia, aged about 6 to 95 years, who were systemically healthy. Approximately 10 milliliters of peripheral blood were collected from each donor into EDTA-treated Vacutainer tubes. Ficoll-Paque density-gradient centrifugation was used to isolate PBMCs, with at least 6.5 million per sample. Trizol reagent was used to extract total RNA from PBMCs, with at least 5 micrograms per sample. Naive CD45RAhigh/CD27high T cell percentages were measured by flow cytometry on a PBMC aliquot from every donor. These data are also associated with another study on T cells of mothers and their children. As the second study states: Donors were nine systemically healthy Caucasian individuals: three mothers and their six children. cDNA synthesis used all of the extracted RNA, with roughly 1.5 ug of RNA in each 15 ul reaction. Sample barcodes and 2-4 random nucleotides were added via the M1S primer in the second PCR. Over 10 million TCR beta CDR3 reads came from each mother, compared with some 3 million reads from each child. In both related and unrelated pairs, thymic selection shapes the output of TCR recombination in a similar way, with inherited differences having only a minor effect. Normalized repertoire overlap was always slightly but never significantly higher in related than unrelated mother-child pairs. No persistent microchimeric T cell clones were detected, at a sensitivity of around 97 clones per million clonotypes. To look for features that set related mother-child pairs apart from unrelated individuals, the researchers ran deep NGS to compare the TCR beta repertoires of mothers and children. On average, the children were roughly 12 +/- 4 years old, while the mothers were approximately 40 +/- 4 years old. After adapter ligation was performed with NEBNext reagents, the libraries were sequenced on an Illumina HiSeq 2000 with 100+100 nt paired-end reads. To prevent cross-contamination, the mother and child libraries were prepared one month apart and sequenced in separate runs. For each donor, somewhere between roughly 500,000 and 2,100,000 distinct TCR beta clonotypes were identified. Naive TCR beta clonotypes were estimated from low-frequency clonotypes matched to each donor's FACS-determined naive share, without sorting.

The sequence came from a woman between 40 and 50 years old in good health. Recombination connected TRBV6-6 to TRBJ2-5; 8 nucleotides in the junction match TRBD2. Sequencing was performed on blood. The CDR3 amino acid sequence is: CASSYFGAGGKETQYF. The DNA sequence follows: TGTGCCAGCAGTTACTTTGGGGCGGGGGGCAAAGAGACCCAGTACTTC.